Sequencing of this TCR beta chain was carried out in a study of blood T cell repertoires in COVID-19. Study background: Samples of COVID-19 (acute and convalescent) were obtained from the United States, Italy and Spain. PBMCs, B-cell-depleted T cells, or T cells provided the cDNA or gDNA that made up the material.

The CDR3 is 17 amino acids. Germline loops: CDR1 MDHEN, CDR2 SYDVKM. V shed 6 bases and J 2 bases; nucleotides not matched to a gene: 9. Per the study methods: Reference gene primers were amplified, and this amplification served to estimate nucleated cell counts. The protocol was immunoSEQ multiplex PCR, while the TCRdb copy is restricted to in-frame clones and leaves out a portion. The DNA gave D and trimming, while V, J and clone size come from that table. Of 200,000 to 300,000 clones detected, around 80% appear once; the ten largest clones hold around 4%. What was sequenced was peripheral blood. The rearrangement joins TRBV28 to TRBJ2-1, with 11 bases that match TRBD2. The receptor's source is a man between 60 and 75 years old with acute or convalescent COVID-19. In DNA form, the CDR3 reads TGTGCCAGCAGGACACGAGGGACTAGCGGAACCTACAATGAGCAGTTCTTC. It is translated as CASRTRGTSGTYNEQFF.